The 25 T cell receptor beta chains in this list originate from one sample, sequenced in a study of human T cells and chemical hapten exposure. TCRdb reanalysed the RACE reads using MiXCR and keeps one entry per CDR3 protein. The table records approximately 74,000 distinct CDR3 sequences, 30% to 35% of them present only once. This sample's time point: patch test 1, 2 weeks after DPC sensitization. Treatment given: therapeutic diphenylcyclopropenone sensitization with weekly scalp DPC. The material was whole blood, obtained in connection with sensitization to the hapten diphenylcyclopropenone (DPC). These receptor sequences come from a middle-aged man with alopecia areata. Some clones in this sample may be carry-over from other donors' samples.

This clonotype was seen only a few times. The J gene is TRBJ2-7, the V gene TRBV7-6; no clear D gene. Between the trimmed V and J ends, which lost 3 bases and 0 bases, there was a span of 9 bases. Germline V gene sequence: CDR1 SGHVS, CDR2 FNYEAQ. There are 14 residues in the CDR3. CDR3: CASSLDFSSYEQYF. In nucleotides, the CDR3 is TGTGCCAGCAGCTTGGATTTCAGCTCCTACGAGCAGTACTTC.

This sequence joins TRBV5-4 and TRBJ2-3; possible D gene TRBD2, 5 bases. V shed 4 bases and J shed 2 bases, with 23 bases lying between them. This CDR3 is built from 18 residues. CDR1 and CDR2 (germline): SGHNT, YYREEE (reference sequence). The CDR3 protein is CASSPPHPAEVNTDTQYF. CDR3 in DNA: TGTGCCAGCAGCCCGCCCCATCCAGCGGAGGTAAACACAGATACGCAGTATTTT.

This chain links TRBV20-1 with TRBJ2-7; TRBD1 aligns across 9 bases. Trimming took 8 bases from V and 2 from J; bases not matched to a gene: 16. CDR1 is DFQATT, CDR2 SNEGSKA, per germline (reference sequence). The length of the CDR3 is 16 residues. CDR3 region: CSPTSTGQGIAYEQYF. The CDR3 region has the DNA TGCAGTCCTACCTCAACCGGACAGGGGATTGCCTACGAGCAGTACTTC.

The chain has TRBV7-8 and TRBJ1-2, with 7 bases aligning to TRBD1. Germline CDR1 and CDR2: SGHVS and FQNEAQ. Trimming cost V 1 base and J 0 bases; bases outside gene matches: 11. This CDR3 region has 18 residues. CDR3 region: CASSLGHTWGQTNYGYTF. CDR3 nucleotide sequence: TGTGCCAGCAGCTTAGGCCATACTTGGGGACAGACTAACTATGGCTACACCTTC.

J is TRBJ1-1 and V is TRBV27, with D hard to call. Trimming took off 0 bases at V and 8 bases at J, with 10 bases between the two ends. Germline V gene sequence: CDR1 MNHEY, CDR2 SMNVEV (reference sequence). The length of the CDR3 is 13 residues. The CDR3 reads CASSLSFRAEAFF. The CDR3, as DNA: TGTGCCAGCAGTTTATCTTTCCGGGCCGAAGCTTTCTTT.

The V and J genes are TRBV28 and TRBJ2-5; maybe TRBD1 (5 bases). From germline, CDR1 is MDHEN and CDR2 SYDVKM. This CDR3 contains 16 residues. Deletions cut 5 bases from V and 0 bases from J, with 16 bases between. The CDR3 DNA is TGTGCCAGCAGTCCCACATTGACAGCCTACCAAGAGACCCAGTACTTC. It translates to CASSPTLTAYQETQYF.

This clonotype was counted a few times. The genes are TRBV18 and TRBJ2-2; 10 bases agree with TRBD2. CDR1 KGHSH and CDR2 LQKENI come from the germline V gene. The CDR3 runs 17 residues. V shed 1 base, J shed 7 bases, and the junction held 9 bases outside the gene matches. CDR3 bases: TGTGCCAGCTCACCACTTCTTCTAGCGGGAGTTGTCGGGGAGCTGTTTTTT. It encodes CASSPLLLAGVVGELFF.

The V call is TRBV20-1, the J call TRBJ2-3; 7 nucleotides agree with TRBD2. V lost 5 bases to trimming and J lost 0 bases; unmatched junction nucleotides: 11. CDR1 is DFQATT and CDR2 is SNEGSKA in the germline V gene (reference sequence). CDR3 length equals 16 residues. Here the CDR3 DNA reads TGCAGTGCTGACGGCGGGGGATCGACTAGCACAGATACGCAGTATTTT. Its translation: CSADGGGSTSTDTQYF.

The count of this clonotype is one. V gene TRBV2 combines with J gene TRBJ2-5; D not certain. V was shortened by 4 bases and J by 2 bases, with 2 bases between the two germline ends. CDR1 and CDR2 (germline): SNHLY, FYNNEI. The CDR3 contains 11 residues. The CDR3 here is CASSVQETQYF. In DNA form, the CDR3 reads TGTGCCAGCAGTGTACAAGAGACCCAGTACTTC. The complete variable domain, with remaining parts taken from reference TRBV2 and TRBJ2-5, reads EPEVTQTPSHQVTQMGQEVILRCVPISNHLYFYWYRQILGQKVEFLVSFYNNEISEKSEIFDDQFSVERPDGSNFTLKIRSTKLEDSAMYFCASSVQETQYFGPGTRLLVL.

Many counts were recorded for this clonotype. This chain joins TRBV5-1 and TRBJ2-3; no clear D gene. The germline V gene encodes CDR1 SGHRS and CDR2 YFSETQ. Trimming shortened V by 2 bases and J by 3 bases, and 4 bases separated the two germline ends. The CDR3 contains 12 residues. CDR3 sequence (DNA): TGCGCCAGCAGCTTAACTACAGATACGCAGTATTTT. Its translation: CASSLTTDTQYF.

This clonotype showed up just a few times. V gene TRBV7-3 combines with J gene TRBJ2-2; D remains unclear. Looked up from germline, CDR1 is SGHTA and CDR2 is FQGTGA. The V end was cut by 8 bases, the J end by 4 bases, with 11 bases between. The CDR3 extends over 13 amino acids. CDR3 sequence reads: CASAEGRTGELFF. The DNA for the CDR3 is TGTGCCAGCGCTGAAGGCCGCACCGGGGAGCTGTTTTTT.

This clonotype has a handful of counts. The chain combines TRBV9 with TRBJ2-7; no clear D gene. V was shortened by 4 bases and J by 4 bases, with 21 bases between the two germline ends. CDR1 and CDR2 (germline): SGDLS, YYNGEE. The CDR3 extends over 16 amino acids. CDR3 region: CASSPRVGPSPYEQYF. In DNA, the CDR3 is TGTGCCAGCAGCCCCCGGGTAGGGCCCTCTCCGTACGAGCAGTACTTC.

This clonotype appeared a few times. The chain joins TRBV7-9 to TRBJ2-3; 11 nucleotides line up with TRBD2. Looked up from germline, CDR1 is SEHNR and CDR2 is FQNEAQ (reference sequence). V lost 5 bases to trimming and J lost 2 bases; unmatched junction nucleotides: 18. The CDR3 contains 20 residues. CDR3 sequence: CASSGETSGTSWGHTDTQYF. CDR3 DNA sequence: TGTGCCAGCAGCGGGGAGACTAGCGGGACCTCCTGGGGGCACACAGATACGCAGTATTTT.

CDR3 DNA: TGCGCCAGCAGCTTGGCGGGGACAGGACAAGAGACCCAGTACTTC. It is translated as CASSLAGTGQETQYF. This chain uses TRBV5-1 with TRBJ2-5; 8 nucleotides match TRBD1. The CDR3 is 15 amino acids. Germline V gene lookup returns CDR1 SGHRS and CDR2 YFSETQ. The ends lost 0 bases at V and 2 bases at J; junction bases unmatched: 3.

This chain's CDR3 is CASSLVSRAGVRETQYF. CDR3 nucleotides: TGTGCCAGCAGCTTGGTTTCTCGGGCAGGGGTCCGTGAGACCCAGTACTTC. The chain links TRBV5-4 to TRBJ2-5, with D perhaps matching TRBD1 (6 bases). The V end was cut by 0 bases, the J end by 5 bases, with 20 bases between. The germline gives CDR1 SGHNT, CDR2 YYREEE (reference sequence). The CDR3 spans 17 residues.

The genes are TRBV25-1 and TRBJ1-4; tentatively, D is TRBD1 (5 bases). V gave up 2 bases and J gave up 8 bases, with 9 bases separating them. CDR3 size: 13 residues. CDR1 is MGHDK, CDR2 SYGVNS, per germline. The CDR3 sequence: CASSEPRQEKLFF. CDR3 nucleotide sequence: TGTGCCAGCAGTGAACCACGACAGGAAAAACTGTTTTTT.

V is TRBV12-3 or TRBV12-4 and J is TRBJ2-1, with 10 bases identical to TRBD2. This CDR3 is 17 amino acids long. V was pared by 1 base and J by 2 bases, with 5 bases of the junction left unmatched. The CDR3 DNA reads as TGTGCCAGCAGTTTAGAGTCAGCGGGAGGGCCCTACAATGAGCAGTTCTTC. This encodes CASSLESAGGPYNEQFF.

This clonotype appeared a few times. The rearrangement links TRBV5-1 to TRBJ2-1; 8 bases map to TRBD2. Germline-derived CDR1 and CDR2 are SGHRS and YFSETQ. The CDR3 consists of 15 residues. The V gene end was trimmed by 4 bases and the J gene end by 2 bases; junction bases not matched to a gene: 5. CDR3 region: CASSRSGGPYNEQFF. The CDR3 DNA follows: TGCGCCAGCAGCAGGTCGGGAGGGCCCTACAATGAGCAGTTCTTC.

The chain is built from TRBV27 and TRBJ2-7; the D gene could be TRBD1 or TRBD2 (5 bases each). The V end was cut by 0 bases, the J end by 0 bases, with 6 bases between. The germline gives CDR1 MNHEY, CDR2 SMNVEV (reference sequence). The CDR3 is 14 amino acids. CDR3 in amino acids: CASSLSRGSYEQYF. In DNA form, the CDR3 reads TGTGCCAGCAGTTTATCGAGGGGCTCCTACGAGCAGTACTTC.

This clonotype was detected only a few times. The rearrangement links TRBV20-1 to TRBJ2-3; D assignment may be TRBD1 or TRBD2 (5 bases each). V was trimmed by 4 bases and J by 1 base, leaving 18 bases between them. This CDR3 comprises 16 residues. Per germline, CDR1 DFQATT and CDR2 SNEGSKA (reference sequence). CDR3 in amino acids: CSATGRNWGGTDTQYF. The DNA of the CDR3 is TGCAGTGCTACAGGGCGGAACTGGGGAGGCACAGATACGCAGTATTTT.

This clonotype was detected only a few times. V is TRBV4-2 and J is TRBJ1-5; D remains ambiguous. The CDR3 is made up of 14 amino acids. The germline V gene encodes CDR1 LGHNA and CDR2 YNFKEQ. V lost 4 bases and J 3 bases, leaving 10 bases between the germline ends. The CDR3: CASSLGFSNQPQHF. The CDR3 DNA sequence: TGTGCCAGCAGCCTGGGGTTTTCCAATCAGCCCCAGCATTTT.

The gene calls are TRBV18 and TRBJ2-5; 10 bases align to TRBD1. Germline trimming cut 0 bases from V and 6 bases from J; bases unmatched to any gene: 1. Per the germline V gene, CDR1 is KGHSH and CDR2 is LQKENI. The CDR3 runs to 14 residues. The CDR3 DNA follows: TGTGCCAGCTCACCACCGGGACAGGGGAAGACCCAGTACTTC. Translating gives CASSPPGQGKTQYF.

This chain links TRBV7-2 with TRBJ1-1, with 7 bases fitting TRBD1. V lost 5 bases, J lost 3 bases, and 15 bases stayed unmatched. This CDR3 region has 17 residues. Germline CDR1 and CDR2: SGHTA and FQGNSA. In DNA, the CDR3 is TGTGCCAGCAGCCCCTATACAGGGGCAAATCGATACACTGAAGCTTTCTTT. Residues: CASSPYTGANRYTEAFF.

This clonotype was seen more than once but under ten times. The genes are TRBV7-9 and TRBJ2-1; TRBD1 aligns across 8 bases. The V gene's germline CDR1 is SEHNR and CDR2 FQNEAQ (reference sequence). The ends lost 1 base at V and 6 bases at J; junction bases unmatched: 5. CDR3 length: 15 amino acids. The CDR3 DNA sequence: TGTGCCAGCAGCTTAGTCGGACAGGGTGGCAATGAGCAGTTCTTC. Amino acid sequence: CASSLVGQGGNEQFF.

With regard to this clonotype: One junction end disagrees with the germline gene, perhaps due to a read error. V gene TRBV30 combines with J gene TRBJ2-1, with 8 bases aligning to TRBD2. The germline V gene has CDR1 GTSNPN and CDR2 SVGIG (reference sequence). CDR3 size: 13 residues. The CDR3 bases are TGTGCCGGGAGCGGGAGCTCCTACAATGAGCAGTTCTTC. Its protein is CAGSGSSYNEQFF. Full variable domain (outside the CDR3, taken from reference TRBV30 and TRBJ2-1): SQTIHQWPATLVQPVGSPLSLECTVEGTSNPNLYWYRQAAGRGLQLLFYSVGIGQISSEVPQNLSASRPQDRQFILSSKKLLLSDSGFYLCAGSGSSYNEQFFGPGTRLTVL.